This T cell receptor (beta chain) was retrieved from a study of graft-versus-host responses after intestinal transplantation (dated by TCRdb to 2020 to 2022). About the full investigation: Recipients received multivisceral, liver-intestinal, or isolated intestinal transplants. Every recipient was given anti-thymocyte globulin induction, then maintenance tacrolimus and steroids for roughly 3 years. Bulk TCR-beta CDR3 sequencing was used to track graft-versus-host and host-versus-graft alloreactive T cell clones in the graft, circulation and bone marrow after intestinal transplantation. Alloreactive clones were identified by sequencing pre-transplant mixed lymphocyte reaction products and comparing them with unstimulated pre-transplant donor and recipient T cells. The cohort enrolled 20 to 30 intestinal transplant recipients, one of whom was a retransplant, and 3 patients without pretransplant specimens were excluded. Donor T cell macrochimerism was defined as a peak of at least 4% donor T cells among recipient peripheral blood mononuclear cells. Instead of going to the commercial service, samples from a few later patients were sequenced in-house on an Illumina MiSeq and processed with MiXCR. Study-level results and caveats: GvH clones were detected in recipient bone marrow, and some appeared earlier in ileal mucosa or blood, consistent with an intestinal mucosal origin. In the allografts of patients with donor T cell macrochimerism, GvH to HvG T cell clonal ratios were high. Peak levels of circulating GvH clones were associated with declines in HvG clones early after transplant. The relatively low number and heterogeneity of intestinal transplant patients limited the conclusions.

Reading the germline V gene gives CDR1 MGHDK and CDR2 SYGVNS. V is pared back by 8 bases and J by 1 base, with 11 bases lying between the germline termini. The CDR3 measures 13 amino acids from cysteine to phenylalanine. Only the CDR3 part of the read is kept: 39 bases, read in frame from the first base. Library creation used the immunoSEQ multiplex PCR assay. For most patients, genomic DNA was isolated using the Qiagen DNeasy Blood and Tissue Kit and was shipped frozen to Adaptive Biotechnologies for TCR sequencing. Adaptive Biotechnologies carried out high-throughput TCR-beta CDR3 sequencing of genomic DNA for most patients. The original pipeline was this. Adaptive's ImmunoSEQ software supplied the TCR sequencing data for 18 patients, while MiXCR and VDJtools were used to process a few other patients. To correct CD4 versus CD8 sorting errors, any sequence found in both subsets at a frequency ratio below 5:1 was removed. Because the origin of CDR3 nucleotide sequences shared between donor and recipient could not be assigned, those sequences were removed. To count as alloreactive, a clone needed at least 2-fold expansion over unstimulated cells and a minimum CFSE-low frequency of 0.002% (template counts) or 0.001% (read counts). Clones were considered mappable if detected in sequenced pre-transplant spleen, lymph node, or MLR CFSE-low populations of the donor or recipient. Cumulative frequency of alloreactive clones was calculated as a percentage of all sequences weighted by copy number. As stored in TCRdb, this immuneACCESS dataset retains in-frame rearrangements with V and J assigned. A fraction of the clones does not appear; measured against another copy, unresolved V genes explain less than half of the discrepancy, and the remainder lacks a known reason. V and J calls and clone size are as listed in that table; D and trimming were resolved from the DNA. This sample gives tens of thousands of clones in total; about 94% of them show up just once. The leading ten clones occupy roughly 0.17% of the sample.

The time point label, read with the paper, signifies: cells obtained before transplantation from donor or recipient. CD3+CD4+ and CD3+CD8+ populations were FACS-sorted from unstimulated pre-transplant donor and recipient cells taken from spleen or lymph nodes. With respect to this clone: Its binding antigen is unknown. Per-base qualities were not stored, and no clone one base away is much larger.

This material consisted of unstimulated CD4+ T cells sorted from spleen or lymph node cells, taken before transplant. The rearrangement combines TRBV25-1 with TRBJ1-1; TRBD1 could be the D gene, as 6 bases match. The origin of this receptor is a human donor who was the organ donor for an intestinal transplant. In nucleotides, the sequence is TGTGCCAGCTCTTACAGGGCGAACACTGAAGCTTTCTTT. It translates to CASSYRANTEAFF.